This passage covers 5 T cell receptor beta chains from one sample sequenced in a study of T cell changes during pregnancy in multiple sclerosis. Sequencing used immunoSEQ multiplex PCR; TCRdb keeps in-frame clones, though not all of them. The data contain 35,000 to 55,000 clones, roughly nine tenths of them singletons. The sequences come from peripheral blood, collected in the second trimester of pregnancy. The origin of the receptors is a female donor in good health, enrolled as a control in a pregnancy study.

The chain recombines TRBV19 with TRBJ2-7; no reliable D call. The CDR3 runs 13 residues. V lost 5 bases and J lost 5, with 13 bases in between. The germline gives CDR1 LNHDA, CDR2 SQIVND (reference sequence). The CDR3 DNA is TGTGCCAGTAGTCCTAGTCCCGGCCACGAGCAGTACTTC. Its translation: CASSPSPGHEQYF.

The V gene is TRBV5-1, the J gene TRBJ1-4; D not certain. The CDR3 runs 13 residues. V was shortened by 7 bases and J by 0 bases, with 7 bases between the two germline ends. CDR1 SGHRS and CDR2 YFSETQ come from the germline V gene. CDR3 nucleotides: TGCGCCAGCCAGGAGGCAACTAATGAAAAACTGTTTTTT. It is translated as CASQEATNEKLFF.

The chain carries TRBV2 and TRBJ1-5, with TRBD1 identical over 8 bases. The CDR3 sequence is 15 residues long. Trimming cost V 5 bases and J 6 bases; bases outside gene matches: 9. CDR1 and CDR2 from the germline V gene are SNHLY and FYNNEI. CDR3 sequence reads: CASSFDRGKVQPQHF. The DNA of the CDR3 is TGTGCCAGCAGTTTTGACAGGGGTAAGGTTCAGCCCCAGCATTTT. Full variable domain (missing parts from reference TRBV2 and TRBJ1-5): EPEVTQTPSHQVTQMGQEVILRCVPISNHLYFYWYRQILGQKVEFLVSFYNNEISEKSEIFDDQFSVERPDGSNFTLKIRSTKLEDSAMYFCASSFDRGKVQPQHFGDGTRLSIL.

This chain connects TRBV6-5 to TRBJ2-1; D may be TRBD2 (5 bases). Trimming took 7 bases from V and 0 from J, leaving 10 bases between them. The CDR3 is made up of 14 amino acids. Germline loops: CDR1 MNHEY, CDR2 SVGAGI. The CDR3 nucleotides read TGTGCCAGCAAAGAGGGCCACTCCTACAATGAGCAGTTCTTC. This sequence encodes CASKEGHSYNEQFF.

In nucleotides, the CDR3 is TGTGCCACTTTTTCCGGGACAGAGAGCTACGAGCAGTACTTC. It is translated as CATFSGTESYEQYF. This chain joins TRBV10-3 and TRBJ2-7; TRBD1 agrees at 7 bases. CDR3 size: 14 residues. The germline CDR1 and CDR2 sequences are ENHRY and SYGVKD. V lost 10 bases, J lost 3 bases, and 12 bases stayed unmatched.